This entry concerns a single T cell receptor beta chain. The target of this receptor is not known. It has no much larger one-base neighbor in the sample; base qualities were not kept. This sample is drawn from a study of blood T cell repertoires in COVID-19 (dated by TCRdb to between 2020 and 2021). About the study as a whole: Collaborator samples came from the United States, Italy and Spain and covered acute and convalescent phases of COVID-19. The prospective study material was composed of cDNA or gDNA derived from T cells, B-cell-depleted T cells, or PBMCs. Deeply sampled blood TCRbeta repertoires from subjects exposed to, actively infected with, or recovered from COVID-19 were included in the dataset. The repertoires were made available in a free public database intended to serve as a resource for research on the immune response to SARS-CoV-2. Samples were obtained from the ongoing ImmuneRACE study (first 160 participants) and from over a thousand subjects provided by 6 global collaborators. A de-identified subject ID, COVID-19 status, age in years and sex were almost always included in the sample metadata. HLA class I and class II types, where available, came from metadata supplied by the sample provider rather than from assay-based typing. Results the study describes overall, beyond this receptor: Clinical and demographic metadata were provided uncurated, with the amount varying by source and participant.

Collaborating institutions collected whole blood in K2EDTA tubes following their own protocols. For TCRbeta analysis, collaborator samples were shipped as frozen whole blood, as isolated PBMCs, or as DNA extracted from either sample type. TCRbeta CDR3 regions were amplified from genomic DNA by means of the immunoSEQ Assay, a bias-controlled multiplex PCR. Processing in the source paper ran as follows. The number of nucleated cells in each sample was estimated from the amplification of reference gene primers within the assay. To quantify the absolute abundance of each unique TCRbeta CDR3 rearrangement, sequence reads were collapsed and filtered. For each sample, productive Simpson clonality was calculated by taking the square root of Simpson's diversity index across productive rearrangements. In TCRdb, the immuneACCESS table is reduced to in-frame sequences with V and J assigned. These tables do not hold every clone; where another copy was compared, an unresolved V gene accounts for under half, and the others remain unexplained. That table furnishes V, J and clone size, whereas the DNA furnished D and trimming. A total of about 230,000 clones appear in this sample, 85% of them only once. Approximately 0.89% of the sample rests with the top ten.

The specimen sequenced was peripheral blood. The sequence came from a man aged 40-49 years with acute or convalescent COVID-19.

The CDR3 is CSVEELRSSEQYF. The DNA sequence reads TGCAGCGTTGAAGAATTGAGGAGTTCCGAGCAGTACTTC. In this chain, TRBV29-1 is recombined with TRBJ2-7, with the D segment identity uncertain. CDR1 is given as SQVTM and CDR2 as ANQGSEA, both from the germline V gene. At the junction V is shortened by 0 bases and J by 6 bases, with 12 bases in between. Spanning cysteine to phenylalanine, the CDR3 consists of 13 amino acids. The read is trimmed to its CDR3 DNA, 39 bases read in frame from base 1.